The clone carrying this TCR beta chain turned up a few times. Its antigen remains unknown. The data were obtained in a study of beta chain features in type 1 diabetes. Expressed TCRB transcripts got sequenced, as all isolated RNA was reverse transcribed. The average read count of naive, central memory and regulatory T cell samples was about 3.3 million. Sequenced by immunoSEQ multiplex PCR; TCRdb stores in-frame clones only, minus some. The table records a few hundred thousand clones, about 30% of them present only once. Overall study results and limits: Type 1 diabetes patients had fewer VDJ junction insertions and more deletions.

CDR1 SGHTA and CDR2 FQGNSA come from the germline V gene. This CDR3 is 15 amino acids long. V gene TRBV7-2 combines with J gene TRBJ2-5; tentative D call: TRBD2 (5 bases). The J call may be mistaken, given a closer DNA end match to TRBJ2-7. The sequence was collected from a man between 18 and 35 years old in good health. The sequenced sample consisted of naive CD4+ T cells from blood. The CDR3 sequence is CASSPQEAGYYEQYF. CDR3 in DNA: TGTGCCAGCAGCCCCCAGGAGGCCGGTTACTACGAGCAGTACTTC.